One and the same sample provided the 6 T cell receptor beta chains below, sequenced in a study of vaccination and CD4 T cells after COVID-19. The Oncomine TCR Beta short-read assay was applied to DNA of cultured CD4+ T cells. MiXCR was run by TCRdb on the PCR reads, yielding one entry per CDR3 protein. The sample contains 9,500 to 15,000 distinct CDR3 sequences, about three fifths of which appear only once. The treatment denotes: approximately nine-day PBMC culture with coronavirus spike peptide pools or control peptides (ViraFEST assay). Antigens of these TCRs are unknown. The specimen sequenced was CD4+ T cells from blood, cultured in vitro. These receptors were obtained from a human donor who had recovered from COVID-19.

The J gene is TRBJ2-1, the V gene TRBV7-9; D not certain. This CDR3 contains 14 residues. With 4 bases removed from V and 7 bases from J, the gap between germline ends came to 14 bases. Germline-derived CDR1 and CDR2 are SEHNR and FQNEAQ (reference sequence). The CDR3 DNA is TGTGCCAGCAGCTCGGCCGCCGTGGGTAATGAGCAGTTCTTC. This encodes CASSSAAVGNEQFF.

This chain links TRBV20-1 with TRBJ2-4; unclear D gene. Trimming shortened V by 0 bases and J by 3 bases, and 24 bases separated the two germline ends. Germline V CDR1 and CDR2: DFQATT, SNEGSKA (reference sequence). This CDR3 is 19 amino acids long. The CDR3 protein is CSARESAAIVGLGKNIQYF. CDR3 DNA sequence: TGCAGTGCTAGAGAATCGGCAGCAATAGTCGGTTTGGGCAAAAACATTCAGTACTTC.

This clonotype was picked up a small number of times. The chain carries TRBV2 and TRBJ1-2, with D unresolved. The CDR3 sequence is 12 residues long. CDR1 SNHLY and CDR2 FYNNEI come from the germline V gene. The V end was cut by 3 bases, the J end by 6 bases, with 8 bases between. CDR3 DNA: TGTGCCAGCAGTGATGGACGGGATGGCTACACCTTC. As protein: CASSDGRDGYTF.

This chain joins TRBV6-4 and TRBJ2-5; 13 nucleotides agree with TRBD2. V lost 11 bases to trimming and J lost 1 base; unmatched junction nucleotides: 16. This CDR3 is built from 18 residues. In germline, CDR1 is MRHNA, CDR2 SNTAGT. The CDR3: CAGGAGLAGPNTQETQYF. The CDR3 nucleotides read TGTGCCGGTGGGGCGGGACTAGCGGGGCCAAATACCCAAGAGACCCAGTACTTC.

V is TRBV7-2 and J is TRBJ2-7; tentative D call: TRBD2 (6 bases). This CDR3 has 13 residues. From germline, CDR1 is SGHTA and CDR2 FQGNSA. V was cut by 3 bases and J by 3 bases, with 9 bases left in between. The CDR3 sequence: CASSFGGYYEQYF. CDR3 DNA sequence: TGTGCCAGCAGCTTCGGGGGTTACTACGAGCAGTACTTC.

There are a few counts of this clonotype. V gene TRBV6-4 combines with J gene TRBJ2-3, with TRBD1 identical over 10 bases. The CDR3 has 14 amino acids. Germline CDR1 MRHNA, CDR2 SNTAGT. The V and J ends lost 3 bases and 4 bases, in that order; junction bases with no gene match: 1. CDR3 nucleotide sequence: TGTGCCAGCAGTGAGACAGGGGGCGCAGATACGCAGTATTTT. This codes for CASSETGGADTQYF.